What follows are 14 T cell receptor beta chains derived from one specimen sequenced in a study of TIL therapy for anti-PD-1-resistant metastatic lung cancer. Sequencing used immunoSEQ v3. Repertoires were generated with immunoSEQ multiplex PCR, while TCRdb's copy carries only in-frame clones and drops some. The sample yields about 50,000 clones, 60% to 85% seen once. Time point: pre-treatment sample, taken before nivolumab and TIL therapy. Most excised metastases sampled were pleural nodules or supraclavicular lymph nodes. The sequenced sample was tumor tissue, obtained at baseline. Every receptor here comes from a person between 25 and 79 years old with non-small cell lung cancer.

This clone was counted only a few times. This rearrangement joins TRBV28 to TRBJ1-1; no firm D call. The germline V gene has CDR1 MDHEN and CDR2 SYDVKM. The CDR3 is made up of 14 amino acids. Trimming took 4 bases from V and 0 from J, leaving 9 bases between them. Here the CDR3 DNA reads TGTGCCAGCAGTTCACCCGGGGTGAACACTGAAGCTTTCTTT. It specifies CASSSPGVNTEAFF.

CDR3 sequence (DNA): TGTGCCTGGGCGCAGGGGGGTCATGAAGCTTTCTTT. This encodes CAWAQGGHEAFF. The chain uses TRBV30 and TRBJ1-1; 7 bases map to TRBD1. Germline-derived CDR1 and CDR2 are GTSNPN and SVGIG (reference sequence). This CDR3 region has 12 residues. J was trimmed by 7 bases and V by 5 bases; bases with no gene match: 7.

V is TRBV6-1 and J is TRBJ2-3; TRBD1 aligns across 11 bases. V was clipped by 1 base and J by 4 bases; unmatched bases: 1. Germline V gene data show CDR1 as MNHNS and CDR2 as SASEGT. The CDR3 loop spans 15 amino acids. This CDR3 reads CASSEGTGGADTQYF. The CDR3 region has the DNA TGTGCCAGCAGTGAAGGGACAGGGGGCGCAGATACGCAGTATTTT.

Here the CDR3 reads CASSPRTNEKLFF. Written as DNA, the CDR3 is TGTGCCAGCTCACCCCGGACAAATGAAAAACTGTTTTTT. This chain joins TRBV18 and TRBJ1-4, with D perhaps matching TRBD1 (5 bases). This CDR3 is built from 13 residues. CDR1 and CDR2 from the germline V gene are KGHSH and LQKENI. V lost 3 bases and J 5 bases, leaving 7 bases between the germline ends.

V gene TRBV5-4 combines with J gene TRBJ2-6; D is undetermined. Between the trimmed V and J ends, which lost 4 bases and 0 bases, there was a span of 11 bases. Germline assignment: CDR1 SGHNT and CDR2 YYREEE (reference sequence). The CDR3 has 16 amino acids. CDR3 loop: CASSPRRNSGANVLTF. CDR3 bases: TGTGCCAGCAGCCCACGACGAAACTCTGGGGCCAACGTCCTGACTTTC.

The CDR3 region has the DNA TGCGCCTCAAGGACTAGAGGGGAGACCCAGTACTTC. Its protein is CASRTRGETQYF. This chain links TRBV5-1 with TRBJ2-5; 7 bases line up with TRBD2. Trimming removed 10 bases from V and 5 bases from J; junction bases left unmatched: 8. The germline V gene encodes CDR1 SGHRS and CDR2 YFSETQ. This CDR3 comprises 12 residues.

V gene TRBV28 combines with J gene TRBJ1-5; D gene unclear. The CDR3 is 12 residues long. V was cut by 7 bases and J by 2 bases, with 6 bases left in between. Germline V gene lookup returns CDR1 MDHEN and CDR2 SYDVKM. The CDR3 reads CASNPGNQPQHF. CDR3 sequence (DNA): TGTGCCAGCAATCCTGGCAATCAGCCCCAGCATTTT.

This chain joins TRBV7-8 and TRBJ2-7, with 12 bases lining up with TRBD2. CDR1 and CDR2 from the germline V gene are SGHVS and FQNEAQ. The V gene end was trimmed by 2 bases and the J gene end by 6 bases; junction bases not matched to a gene: 5. This CDR3 has 15 residues. The CDR3 here is CASSLLAGGPVEQYF. The CDR3 region has the DNA TGTGCCAGCAGCTTACTAGCGGGAGGGCCGGTCGAGCAGTACTTC.

The chain uses TRBV28 and TRBJ2-5, with a tentative D call TRBD1 (5 bases). V was cut by 6 bases and J by 2 bases, with 16 bases left in between. The CDR3 sequence is 15 residues long. Germline V gene lookup returns CDR1 MDHEN and CDR2 SYDVKM. CDR3 region: CASSRQFSGQETQYF. The CDR3 DNA sequence: TGTGCCAGCAGCCGACAGTTTTCCGGACAAGAGACCCAGTACTTC.

The chain carries TRBV7-6 and TRBJ2-7; 11 bases fit TRBD1. V lost 5 bases and J lost 7; bases outside the gene matches: 7. Looked up from germline, CDR1 is SGHVS and CDR2 is FNYEAQ. CDR3 length: 14 residues. DNA of the CDR3: TGTGCCAGCAGCCCGGACAGGGGGCGGGGGGAGCAGTACTTC. Residues: CASSPDRGRGEQYF.

This rearrangement joins TRBV19 to TRBJ2-2; 7 bases fit TRBD1. CDR1 and CDR2 from the germline V gene are LNHDA and SQIVND (reference sequence). The length of the CDR3 is 13 residues. The junction had 5 bases not matched to a gene; V was cut back by 4 bases and J by 9 bases. In nucleotides, the CDR3 is TGTGCCAGTAGTAAGGCAGGGGGAAGGGAGCTGTTTTTT. The encoded protein is CASSKAGGRELFF.

The V call is TRBV19, the J call TRBJ1-5; 9 nucleotides agree with TRBD1. Germline V gene sequence: CDR1 LNHDA, CDR2 SQIVND (reference sequence). The CDR3 loop spans 14 amino acids. After removal of 5 bases from V and 6 bases from J, the junction contained 5 bases not matched to a gene. This CDR3 is CASSPGTGFQPQHF. CDR3 bases: TGTGCCAGTAGTCCGGGGACAGGGTTTCAGCCCCAGCATTTT. Filled out from reference TRBV19 and TRBJ1-5, the complete variable domain reads DGGITQSPKYLFRKEGQNVTLSCEQNLNHDAMYWYRQDPGQGLRLIYYSQIVNDFQKGDIAEGYSVSREKKESFPLTVTSAQKNPTAFYLCASSPGTGFQPQHFGDGTRLSIL.

This sequence joins TRBV25-1 and TRBJ2-7, with 9 bases aligning to TRBD2. Germline assignment: CDR1 MGHDK and CDR2 SYGVNS. The length of the CDR3 is 15 residues. The V segment lost 1 base and the J segment 2 bases; nucleotides outside the gene matches: 3. This chain's CDR3 is CASSESAGGPYEQYF. Written as DNA, the CDR3 is TGTGCCAGCAGTGAATCGGCGGGAGGGCCCTACGAGCAGTACTTC.

The chain links TRBV7-2 to TRBJ2-7, with TRBD1 identical over 9 bases. Germline values: CDR1 SGHTA, CDR2 FQGNSA. This CDR3 comprises 15 residues. With V trimmed by 4 bases and J by 3 bases, 7 bases remained unmatched. The CDR3 loop reads CASSSWTGVGYEQYF. The CDR3 nucleotides are TGTGCCAGCAGCTCCTGGACAGGGGTTGGCTACGAGCAGTACTTC.